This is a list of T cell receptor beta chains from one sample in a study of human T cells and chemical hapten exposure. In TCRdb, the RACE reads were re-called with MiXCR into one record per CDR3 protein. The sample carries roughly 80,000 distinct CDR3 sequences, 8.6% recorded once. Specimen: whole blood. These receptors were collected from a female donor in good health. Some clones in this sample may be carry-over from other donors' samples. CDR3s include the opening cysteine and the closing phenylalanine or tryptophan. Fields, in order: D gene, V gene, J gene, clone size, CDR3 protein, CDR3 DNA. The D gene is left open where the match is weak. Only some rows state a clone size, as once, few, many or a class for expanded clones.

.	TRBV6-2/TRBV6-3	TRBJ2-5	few	CASTHGGLSETQYF	TGTGCCAGCACTCACGGTGGGTTATCGGAGACCCAGTACTTC
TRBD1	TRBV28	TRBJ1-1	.	CASSSTYRGRAEAFF	TGTGCCAGCAGTTCGACTTACAGGGGGCGCGCTGAAGCTTTCTTT
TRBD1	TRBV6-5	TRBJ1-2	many	CASRGTGGWIDGYTF	TGTGCCAGCAGAGGTACAGGGGGCTGGATAGATGGCTACACCTTC
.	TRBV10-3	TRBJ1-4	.	CAIAGETNEKLFF	TGTGCCATCGCCGGAGAGACTAATGAAAAACTGTTTTTT
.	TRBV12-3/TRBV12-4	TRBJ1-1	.	CASSLFGYAGHHTEAFF	TGTGCCAGCAGTTTGTTCGGGTATGCTGGGCACCACACTGAAGCTTTCTTT
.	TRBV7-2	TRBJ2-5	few	CASSLAMGRQETQYF	TGTGCCAGCAGCTTGGCCATGGGACGGCAAGAGACCCAGTACTTC
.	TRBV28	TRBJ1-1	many	CASSLAQLNTEAFF	TGTGCCAGCAGTTTAGCGCAGCTAAACACTGAAGCTTTCTTT
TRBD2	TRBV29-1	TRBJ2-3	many	CSVGSAGAIDTQYF	TGCAGCGTTGGTTCAGCGGGGGCTATAGATACGCAGTATTTT
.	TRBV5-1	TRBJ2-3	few	CASSLEASNTQYF	TGCGCCAGCAGCTTGGAGGCCTCCAATACGCAGTATTTT
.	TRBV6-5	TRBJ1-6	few	CASRLLPGAPSPLHF	TGTGCCAGCAGGTTACTTCCGGGGGCACCGTCACCCCTCCACTTT
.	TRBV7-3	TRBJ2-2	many	CASSLGLTNTGELFF	TGTGCCAGCAGCTTGGGACTTACGAACACCGGGGAGCTGTTTTTT
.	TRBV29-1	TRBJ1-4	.	CSAKALEKLFF	TGCAGCGCCAAGGCCCTTGAAAAACTGTTTTTT
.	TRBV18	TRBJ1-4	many	CASSPPLKGPTNEKLFF	TGTGCCAGCTCACCACCGTTGAAGGGCCCAACTAATGAAAAACTGTTTTTT
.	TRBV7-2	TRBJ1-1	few	CASSDQINTEAFF	TGTGCCAGCAGCGACCAGATAAACACTGAAGCTTTCTTT
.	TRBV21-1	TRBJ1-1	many	CASSRTGFTEAFF	TGTGCCAGCAGCAGAACAGGGTTCACTGAAGCTTTCTTT
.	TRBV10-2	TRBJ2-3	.	CASRDRGTDTQYF	TGCGCCAGCAGAGACAGAGGCACAGATACGCAGTATTTT
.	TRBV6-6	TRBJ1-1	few	CASSHTGPPVDSREAFF	TGTGCCAGCAGTCACACCGGGCCCCCGGTTGATAGCCGCGAAGCTTTCTTT
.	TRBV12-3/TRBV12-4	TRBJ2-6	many	CASSLVGSGANVLTF	TGTGCCAGCAGTTTAGTGGGCTCTGGGGCCAACGTCCTGACTTTC
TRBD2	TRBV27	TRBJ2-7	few	CASSLSPGGGSSYEQYF	TGTGCCAGCAGTTTATCCCCCGGGGGGGGGTCCTCCTACGAGCAGTACTTC
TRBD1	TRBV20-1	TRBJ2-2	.	CSARDVDRGENTGELFF	TGCAGTGCTAGAGACGTCGACAGGGGGGAGAACACCGGGGAGCTGTTTTTT
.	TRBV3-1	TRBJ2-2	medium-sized	CASSQARSHTGELFF	TGTGCCAGCAGCCAAGCGAGGTCCCACACCGGGGAGCTGTTTTTT
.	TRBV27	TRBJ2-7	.	CASRGRSVSYEQYF	TGTGCCAGCAGAGGACGGAGCGTGTCGTACGAGCAGTACTTC
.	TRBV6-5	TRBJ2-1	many	CASSLYNEQFF	TGTGCCAGCAGTTTATACAATGAGCAGTTCTTC
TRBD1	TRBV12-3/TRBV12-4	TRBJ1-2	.	CASSPGRGLHGYTF	TGTGCCAGCTCGCCGGGCAGGGGGCTGCATGGCTACACCTTC
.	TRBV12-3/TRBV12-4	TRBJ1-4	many	CASSPLAGNEKLFF	TGTGCCAGCAGTCCACTGGCGGGTAATGAAAAACTGTTTTTT
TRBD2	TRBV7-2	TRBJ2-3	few	CASSFRLAGVGTDTQYF	TGTGCCAGCAGCTTCCGACTAGCGGGGGTCGGCACAGATACGCAGTATTTT